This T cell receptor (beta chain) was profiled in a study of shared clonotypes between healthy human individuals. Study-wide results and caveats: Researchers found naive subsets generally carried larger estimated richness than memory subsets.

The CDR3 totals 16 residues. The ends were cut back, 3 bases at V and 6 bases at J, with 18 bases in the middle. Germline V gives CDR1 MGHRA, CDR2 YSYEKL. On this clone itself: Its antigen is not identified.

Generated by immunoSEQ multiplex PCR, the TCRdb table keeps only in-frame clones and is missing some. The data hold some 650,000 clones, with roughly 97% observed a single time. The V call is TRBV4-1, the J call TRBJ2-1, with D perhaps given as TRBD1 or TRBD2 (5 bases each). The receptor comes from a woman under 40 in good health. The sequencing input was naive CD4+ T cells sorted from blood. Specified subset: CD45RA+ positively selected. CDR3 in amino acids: CASSHSVGQRSNEQFF. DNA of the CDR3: TGCGCCAGCAGCCACTCGGTGGGGCAGCGGTCCAATGAGCAGTTCTTC.